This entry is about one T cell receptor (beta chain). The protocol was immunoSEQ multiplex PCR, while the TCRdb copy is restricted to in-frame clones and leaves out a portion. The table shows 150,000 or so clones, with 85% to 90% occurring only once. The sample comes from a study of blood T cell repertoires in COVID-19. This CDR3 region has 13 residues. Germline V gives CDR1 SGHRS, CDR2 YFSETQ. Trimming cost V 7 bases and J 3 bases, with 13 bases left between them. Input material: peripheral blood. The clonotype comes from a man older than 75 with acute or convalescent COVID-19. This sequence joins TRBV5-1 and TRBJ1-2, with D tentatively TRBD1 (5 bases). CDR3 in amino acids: CASAGGWYYGYTF. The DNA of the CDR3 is TGCGCCAGCGCCGGGGGGTGGTACTATGGCTACACCTTC.